The source of this T cell receptor (beta chain) is a study of cytomegalovirus exposure and HLA in healthy donors. The study, taken as a whole, reports: The study labeled about 160 TCR beta chains cytomegalovirus-associated. In a later analysis, a missense DCLRE1C variant was linked to TCR beta V- and J-gene trimming. Presence/absence analyses rested on an assumption that sequencing depth was roughly uniform across donors.

There are 13 residues in the CDR3. Trimming removed 6 bases from V and 0 bases from J, with 11 bases in between. In germline, CDR1 is SQVTM, CDR2 ANQGSEA. PCR used 60 Vbeta primers and 13 Jbeta primers. Sequencing was performed with immunoSEQ multiplex PCR; in TCRdb, only in-frame clones are kept and a portion is missing. The sample contains some 100,000 clones, around 78% of which appear only once. Remarks on this clone: Its antigen remains unidentified.

Sequencing was performed on PBMCs. The origin of this receptor is a woman aged 35 to 49 in good health and CMV-seropositive. The chain is built from TRBV29-1 and TRBJ1-1; the D gene is possibly TRBD1 (6 bases). The CDR3 nucleotides are TGCAGCGTCACAGGGTCGATGAACACTGAAGCTTTCTTT. It codes for CSVTGSMNTEAFF.